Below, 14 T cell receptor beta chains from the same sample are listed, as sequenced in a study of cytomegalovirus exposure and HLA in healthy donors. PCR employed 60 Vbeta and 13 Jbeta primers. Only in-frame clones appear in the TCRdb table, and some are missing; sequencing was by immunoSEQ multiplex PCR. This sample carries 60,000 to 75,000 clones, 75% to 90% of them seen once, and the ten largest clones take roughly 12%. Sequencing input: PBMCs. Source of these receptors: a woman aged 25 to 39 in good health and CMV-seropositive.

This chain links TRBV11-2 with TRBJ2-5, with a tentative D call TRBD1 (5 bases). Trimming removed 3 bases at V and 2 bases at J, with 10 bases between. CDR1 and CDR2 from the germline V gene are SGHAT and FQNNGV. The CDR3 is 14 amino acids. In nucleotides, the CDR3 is TGTGCCAGCAGCTTGGGGCCAGTGCAAGAGACCCAGTACTTC. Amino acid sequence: CASSLGPVQETQYF. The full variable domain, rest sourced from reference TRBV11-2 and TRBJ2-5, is EAGVAQSPRYKIIEKRQSVAFWCNPISGHATLYWYQQILGQGPKLLIQFQNNGVVDDSQLPKDRFSAERLKGVDSTLKIQPAKLEDSAVYLCASSLGPVQETQYFGPGTRLLVL.

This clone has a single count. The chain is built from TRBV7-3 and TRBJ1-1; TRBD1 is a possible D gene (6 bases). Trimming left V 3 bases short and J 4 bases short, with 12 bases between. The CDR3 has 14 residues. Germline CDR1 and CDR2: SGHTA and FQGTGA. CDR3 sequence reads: CASSFAGAPTEAFF. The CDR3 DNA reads TGTGCCAGCAGCTTCGCGGGGGCGCCCACTGAAGCTTTCTTT.

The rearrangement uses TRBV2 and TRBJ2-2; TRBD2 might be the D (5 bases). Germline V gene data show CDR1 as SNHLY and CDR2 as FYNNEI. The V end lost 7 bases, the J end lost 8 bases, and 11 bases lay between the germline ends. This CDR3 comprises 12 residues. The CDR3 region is CASIGGRGELFF. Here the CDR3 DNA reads TGTGCCAGCATAGGTGGGAGAGGGGAGCTGTTTTTT.

This chain's CDR3 is CASSLALAGGLYEQYF. The CDR3 DNA reads TGCGCCAGCAGCTTGGCACTAGCGGGAGGGCTATACGAGCAGTACTTC. The gene calls are TRBV5-1 and TRBJ2-7, with 13 bases that match TRBD2. V was pared by 0 bases and J by 4 bases, with 4 bases of the junction left unmatched. The CDR3 has 16 amino acids. Per the germline V gene, CDR1 is SGHRS and CDR2 is YFSETQ.

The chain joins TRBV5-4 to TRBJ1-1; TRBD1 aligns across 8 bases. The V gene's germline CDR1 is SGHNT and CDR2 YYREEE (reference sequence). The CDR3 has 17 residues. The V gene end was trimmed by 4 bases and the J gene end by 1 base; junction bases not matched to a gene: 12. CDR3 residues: CASSDGTGWNPNTEAFF. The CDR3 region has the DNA TGTGCCAGCAGCGACGGGACAGGATGGAACCCGAACACTGAAGCTTTCTTT.

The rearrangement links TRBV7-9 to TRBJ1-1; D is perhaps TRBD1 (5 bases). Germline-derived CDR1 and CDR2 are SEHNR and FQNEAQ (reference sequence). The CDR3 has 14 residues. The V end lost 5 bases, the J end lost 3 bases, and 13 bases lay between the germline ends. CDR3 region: CASSPPTDYTEAFF. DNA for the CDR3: TGTGCCAGCAGCCCTCCGACAGACTACACTGAAGCTTTCTTT.

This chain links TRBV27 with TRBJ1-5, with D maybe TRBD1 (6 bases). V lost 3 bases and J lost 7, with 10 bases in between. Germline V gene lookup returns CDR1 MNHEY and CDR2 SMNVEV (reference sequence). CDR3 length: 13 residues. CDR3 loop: CASSFGGAQPQHF. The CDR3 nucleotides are TGTGCCAGCAGTTTTGGGGGGGCACAGCCCCAGCATTTT.

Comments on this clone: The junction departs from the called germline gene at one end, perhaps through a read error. As DNA, the CDR3 is TGTGCCAGCAGGGAGGGGACAGCGGCCGGGAAAATCGTCTTC. It is translated as CASREGTAAGKIVF. V is TRBV2 and J is TRBJ2-1; a possible D gene is TRBD1 (7 bases). The CDR3 runs to 14 residues. In germline, CDR1 is SNHLY, CDR2 FYNNEI.

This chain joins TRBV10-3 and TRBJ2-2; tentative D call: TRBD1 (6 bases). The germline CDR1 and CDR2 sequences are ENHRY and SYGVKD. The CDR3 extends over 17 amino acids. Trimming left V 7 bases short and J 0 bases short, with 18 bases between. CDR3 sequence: CAITERRPGANTGELFF. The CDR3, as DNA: TGTGCCATCACCGAGCGACGGCCAGGGGCGAACACCGGGGAGCTGTTTTTT.

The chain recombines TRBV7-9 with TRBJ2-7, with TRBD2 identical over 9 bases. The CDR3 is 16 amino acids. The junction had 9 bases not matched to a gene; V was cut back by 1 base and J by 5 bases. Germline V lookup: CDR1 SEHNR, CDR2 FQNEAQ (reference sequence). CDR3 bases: TGTGCCAGCAGCTTAGTGGCAGCGGGAGGTCCCCACGAGCAGTACTTC. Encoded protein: CASSLVAAGGPHEQYF.

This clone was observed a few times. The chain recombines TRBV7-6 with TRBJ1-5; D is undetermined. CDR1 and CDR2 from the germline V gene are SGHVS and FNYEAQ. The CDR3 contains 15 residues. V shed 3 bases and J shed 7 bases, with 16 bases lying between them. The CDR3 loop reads CASSFSPGSYQPQHF. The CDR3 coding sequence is TGTGCCAGCAGCTTCTCTCCGGGGTCCTACCAGCCCCAGCATTTT.

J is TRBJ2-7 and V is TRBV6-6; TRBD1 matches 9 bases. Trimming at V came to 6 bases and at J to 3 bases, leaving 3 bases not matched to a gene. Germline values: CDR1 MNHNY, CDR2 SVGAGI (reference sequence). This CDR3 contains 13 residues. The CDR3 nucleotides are TGTGCCAGCAGCCAGGACAGGGGCTACGAGCAGTACTTC. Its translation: CASSQDRGYEQYF.

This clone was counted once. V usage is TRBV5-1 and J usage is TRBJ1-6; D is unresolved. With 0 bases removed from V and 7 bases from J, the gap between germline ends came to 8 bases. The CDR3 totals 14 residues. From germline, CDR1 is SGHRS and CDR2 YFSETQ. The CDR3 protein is CASSLGEANSPLHF. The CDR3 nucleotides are TGCGCCAGCAGCTTGGGTGAGGCGAATTCACCCCTCCACTTT.

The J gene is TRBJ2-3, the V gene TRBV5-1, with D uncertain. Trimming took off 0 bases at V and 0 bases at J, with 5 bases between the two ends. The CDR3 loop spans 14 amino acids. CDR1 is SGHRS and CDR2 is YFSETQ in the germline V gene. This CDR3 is CASSLAVSTDTQYF. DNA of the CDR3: TGCGCCAGCAGCTTGGCAGTCAGCACAGATACGCAGTATTTT.